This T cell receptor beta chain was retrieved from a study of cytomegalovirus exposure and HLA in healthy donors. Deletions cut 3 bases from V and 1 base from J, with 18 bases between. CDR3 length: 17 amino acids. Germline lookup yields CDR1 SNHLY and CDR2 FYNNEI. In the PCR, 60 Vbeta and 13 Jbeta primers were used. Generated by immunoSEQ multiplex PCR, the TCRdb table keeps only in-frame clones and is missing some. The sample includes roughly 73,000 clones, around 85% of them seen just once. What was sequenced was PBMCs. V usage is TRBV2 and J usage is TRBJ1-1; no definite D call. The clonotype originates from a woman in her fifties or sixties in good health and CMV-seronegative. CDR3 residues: CASSDWIGRSGNTEAFF. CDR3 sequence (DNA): TGTGCCAGCAGTGATTGGATAGGAAGGAGTGGGAACACTGAAGCTTTCTTT.